This entry lists 26 T cell receptor beta chains sequenced from one sample in a study of T-cell memory formation after mild COVID-19. TCRdb recomputed calls from the 5' RACE reads with MiXCR, one row per CDR3 protein. The data hold some 290,000 distinct CDR3 sequences, with 15% to 20% observed a single time. The sample was PBMCs or a T cell subset sorted from them (not recorded which). The receptor set was obtained from a man between 18 and 35 years old who had mild COVID-19 (a few samples of this study predate the infection). Cell type and time point are not known.

The chain combines TRBV4-1 with TRBJ2-2; 7 bases line up with TRBD1. V trimming: 2 bases; J trimming: 4 bases; junction bases outside the gene matches: 10. CDR3 size: 17 residues. Germline V gene sequence: CDR1 MGHRA, CDR2 YSYEKL. The CDR3 coding sequence is TGCGCCAGCAGCCAACCTGACAGGGATTACGGCACCGGGGAGCTGTTTTTT. Its translation is CASSQPDRDYGTGELFF.

This clonotype occurred many times. The V and J genes are TRBV10-3 and TRBJ2-7; D may correspond to TRBD1 or TRBD2 (5 bases each). Germline-derived CDR1 and CDR2 are ENHRY and SYGVKD. V lost 3 bases, J lost 6 bases, and 15 bases lay in between. This CDR3 spans 14 amino acids. CDR3 in DNA: TGTGCCATCAGTGACACTAAGGGACGGATCGAGCAGTACTTC. Its protein is CAISDTKGRIEQYF.

This clonotype was found a few times. V is TRBV11-2 and J is TRBJ2-5, with TRBD1 identical over 9 bases. The CDR3 runs to 14 residues. Germline CDR1 reads SGHAT; CDR2 reads FQNNGV. Germline trimming cut 4 bases from V and 5 bases from J; bases unmatched to any gene: 5. The DNA of the CDR3 is TGTGCCAGCAGCTCCCACAGGGGGCGGGAGACCCAGTACTTC. Encoded protein: CASSSHRGRETQYF. Together with reference TRBV11-2 and TRBJ2-5, the CDR3 gives the full variable domain: EAGVAQSPRYKIIEKRQSVAFWCNPISGHATLYWYQQILGQGPKLLIQFQNNGVVDDSQLPKDRFSAERLKGVDSTLKIQPAKLEDSAVYLCASSSHRGRETQYFGPGTRLLVL.

This clonotype was seen only a few times. The gene calls are TRBV5-4 and TRBJ1-5; TRBD1 agrees at 9 bases. There are 14 residues in the CDR3. V gave up 4 bases and J gave up 7 bases; unmatched junction bases: 6. In germline, CDR1 is SGHNT, CDR2 YYREEE (reference sequence). The CDR3 coding sequence is TGTGCCAGCAGCGACCGGGACAGGGACCAGCCCCAGCATTTT. As protein: CASSDRDRDQPQHF.

The sample holds a few counts of this clonotype. The J gene is TRBJ2-3, the V gene TRBV11-2; D is unclear. The germline gives CDR1 SGHAT, CDR2 FQNNGV. Trimming left V 5 bases short and J 1 base short, with 16 bases between. CDR3 length: 16 amino acids. As DNA, the CDR3 is TGTGCCAGCAGCCCCAATAGTATGAGGCGCACAGATACGCAGTATTTT. Translated, it gives CASSPNSMRRTDTQYF.

This chain links TRBV7-2 with TRBJ2-3; D remains ambiguous. This CDR3 has 13 amino acids. The V and J ends lost 4 bases and 2 bases respectively, with 7 bases between them. CDR1 and CDR2 (germline): SGHTA, FQGNSA. The CDR3 spells CASSSRFTDTQYF. The CDR3 coding sequence is TGTGCCAGCAGCTCCCGGTTCACAGATACGCAGTATTTT.

The J gene is TRBJ1-1, the V gene TRBV28; no clear D. V gave up 2 bases and J gave up 7 bases, with 11 bases separating them. This CDR3 comprises 13 residues. CDR1 is MDHEN and CDR2 is SYDVKM in the germline V gene. The CDR3 DNA reads as TGTGCCAGCAGTTTAAGTATGGACCGTGAAGCTTTCTTT. The encoded protein is CASSLSMDREAFF.

In its sample, this clonotype was seen a few times. The chain combines TRBV20-1 with TRBJ2-5, with D tentatively TRBD2 (5 bases). This CDR3 region has 12 residues. Per germline, CDR1 DFQATT and CDR2 SNEGSKA (reference sequence). The V end was cut by 6 bases, the J end by 1 base, with 9 bases between. The CDR3 is CSAPDFQETQYF. The CDR3 DNA follows: TGCAGTGCCCCGGACTTCCAAGAGACCCAGTACTTC.

This clonotype was picked up many times. V usage is TRBV4-3 and J usage is TRBJ2-7; 9 bases are shared with TRBD2. V gave up 0 bases and J gave up 12 bases; unmatched junction bases: 6. The CDR3 runs 13 residues. Germline CDR1 is LGHNA and CDR2 is YSLEER. The CDR3 spells CASSQDPPSGVYF. The CDR3 DNA reads TGCGCCAGCAGCCAAGATCCCCCTAGCGGGGTGTACTTC.

DNA for the CDR3: TGTGCCATCAGTGAGTCAAGGGGGGCTGAAGACACCATATATTTT. Amino acids: CAISESRGAEDTIYF. V gene TRBV10-3 combines with J gene TRBJ1-3, with a weak D call TRBD1 (6 bases). In germline, CDR1 is ENHRY, CDR2 SYGVKD. The CDR3 runs to 15 residues. Trimming stripped 0 bases from V and 8 bases from J, with 14 bases between.

This clonotype was counted at least ten times. V and J are TRBV5-1 and TRBJ1-1; D is unclear. V lost 3 bases, J lost 5 bases, and 14 bases lay in between. The V gene's germline CDR1 is SGHRS and CDR2 YFSETQ. The CDR3 spans 14 residues. CDR3 amino acids: CASSYDPGGTEAFF. CDR3 coding DNA: TGCGCCAGCAGCTACGACCCAGGTGGGACTGAAGCTTTCTTT. The variable domain in full, completed from reference TRBV5-1 and TRBJ1-1, reads KAGVTQTPRYLIKTRGQQVTLSCSPISGHRSVSWYQQTPGQGLQFLFEYFSETQRNKGNFPGRFSGRQFSNSRSEMNVSTLELGDSALYLCASSYDPGGTEAFFGQGTRLTVV.

The rearrangement uses TRBV20-1 and TRBJ2-4, with D unclear. The germline V gene encodes CDR1 DFQATT and CDR2 SNEGSKA (reference sequence). Deletions cut 1 base from V and 5 bases from J, with 9 bases between. The CDR3 sequence is 13 residues long. The chain's CDR3 is CSARVSLENIQYF. In nucleotides, the CDR3 is TGCAGTGCTAGAGTCTCTTTAGAAAACATTCAGTACTTC.

This clonotype was counted only a few times. J is TRBJ2-3 and V is TRBV29-1, with 8 bases identical to TRBD2. The CDR3 runs to 13 residues. V was pared by 6 bases and J by 6 bases, with 8 bases of the junction left unmatched. Looked up from germline, CDR1 is SQVTM and CDR2 is ANQGSEA. CDR3 amino acids: CSVRNRGGDTQYF. DNA for the CDR3: TGCAGCGTGCGCAACCGGGGGGGGGATACGCAGTATTTT.

The chain combines TRBV27 with TRBJ1-1, with 10 bases fitting TRBD1. Germline loops: CDR1 MNHEY, CDR2 SMNVEV (reference sequence). The CDR3 is 14 amino acids. J lost 3 bases, V lost 6 bases, and 4 bases had no gene match. CDR3 DNA: TGTGCCAGCAGCTGGGGGACAGGGGACACTGAAGCTTTCTTT. It specifies CASSWGTGDTEAFF.

This clonotype came up once. V gene TRBV4-3 combines with J gene TRBJ1-1, with 8 bases aligning to TRBD1. Per the germline V gene, CDR1 is LGHNA and CDR2 is YSLEER. J was trimmed by 1 base and V by 0 bases; bases with no gene match: 19. CDR3 length: 21 residues. CDR3 nucleotide sequence: TGCGCCAGCAGCCAAGATCAGTACGGGACAGGAATACTAACCCGGAACACTGAAGCTTTCTTT. Amino acids: CASSQDQYGTGILTRNTEAFF.

This clonotype was seen only a few times. The chain is built from TRBV29-1 and TRBJ1-2; D unresolved. The germline CDR1 and CDR2 sequences are SQVTM and ANQGSEA. The germline V and J ends were trimmed by 3 bases and 1 base, with 12 bases remaining between them. This CDR3 spans 14 amino acids. This CDR3 reads CSVDLSQSNYGYTF. CDR3 DNA: TGCAGCGTTGACCTTTCCCAGAGTAACTATGGCTACACCTTC.

This clonotype was seen ten or more times. The gene calls are TRBV9 and TRBJ2-2; D call uncertain. Germline V gene lookup returns CDR1 SGDLS and CDR2 YYNGEE. CDR3 length: 12 residues. Trimming took off 0 bases at V and 4 bases at J, with 1 base between the two ends. The CDR3 DNA is TGTGCCAGCAGCGTAGGCACCGGGGAGCTGTTTTTT. It translates to CASSVGTGELFF.

This clonotype was seen a few times. The CDR3 coding sequence is TGCGCCAGCAGCTTAAGACAGGGGGGTGATGAGCAGTTCTTC. Translated, it gives CASSLRQGGDEQFF. This chain connects TRBV5-1 to TRBJ2-1, with 9 bases fitting TRBD1. This CDR3 comprises 14 residues. Trimming at V came to 2 bases and at J to 8 bases, leaving 5 bases not matched to a gene. The germline gives CDR1 SGHRS, CDR2 YFSETQ.

The chain recombines TRBV7-6 with TRBJ1-2; D ambiguous. Deletions cut 5 bases from V and 4 bases from J, with 14 bases between. The CDR3 loop spans 14 amino acids. CDR1 SGHVS and CDR2 FNYEAQ come from the germline V gene. The chain's CDR3 is CASSPRTGSYGYTF. Written as DNA, the CDR3 is TGTGCCAGCAGCCCCCGGACGGGAAGCTATGGCTACACCTTC.

The V gene is TRBV6-5, the J gene TRBJ1-2; 8 nucleotides agree with TRBD1. The CDR3 has 13 amino acids. Trimming took 5 bases from V and 4 from J; bases not matched to a gene: 3. The germline gives CDR1 MNHEY, CDR2 SVGAGI. The CDR3 DNA reads as TGTGCCAGCAGTGTACAGGGGGGCTATGGCTACACCTTC. It yields the protein CASSVQGGYGYTF.

The chain recombines TRBV5-6 with TRBJ1-2, with D uncertain. V lost 3 bases, J lost 3 bases, and 6 bases lay in between. Germline assignment: CDR1 SGHDT and CDR2 YYEEEE. The CDR3 covers 12 residues. The CDR3 DNA reads TGTGCCAGCAGCTCCAGGTACTATGGCTACACCTTC. It is translated as CASSSRYYGYTF.

The chain couples TRBV15 to TRBJ1-2; 7 bases map to TRBD1. J lost 4 bases, V lost 1 base, and 3 bases had no gene match. Looked up from germline, CDR1 is LNHNV and CDR2 is YYDKDF (reference sequence). The CDR3 is 14 amino acids. CDR3 nucleotides: TGTGCCACCAGCAGAGCGGCAGGGGGCTATGGCTACACCTTC. Its protein is CATSRAAGGYGYTF.

The chain carries TRBV20-1 and TRBJ1-2; 10 nucleotides agree with TRBD1. The CDR3 contains 14 residues. Germline V gene data show CDR1 as DFQATT and CDR2 as SNEGSKA (reference sequence). J gave up 7 bases and V 3 bases, and 8 bases lay outside the gene matches. The CDR3 DNA sequence: TGCAGTGCTAGGGTACTGGACAGGGGGATTGGCTACACCTTC. This encodes CSARVLDRGIGYTF.

The rearrangement links TRBV28 to TRBJ2-3; D call uncertain. CDR3 length equals 14 residues. Between the trimmed V and J ends, which lost 5 bases and 3 bases, there was a span of 12 bases. The V gene's germline CDR1 is MDHEN and CDR2 SYDVKM. CDR3 loop: CASSPPVGTDTQYF. The DNA for the CDR3 is TGTGCCAGCAGTCCCCCTGTGGGTACAGATACGCAGTATTTT.

This clonotype came up many times. The chain carries TRBV4-3 and TRBJ2-1; tentatively, D is TRBD2 (5 bases). The V and J ends lost 3 bases and 12 bases respectively, with 18 bases between them. CDR3 length equals 14 residues. Per germline, CDR1 LGHNA and CDR2 YSLEER. CDR3 DNA sequence: TGCGCCAGCAGCCAGATGTCGGGGTCAGTGGCGCAGTTCTTC. Translation gives CASSQMSGSVAQFF.

This sequence joins TRBV7-8 and TRBJ1-5; D remains unclear. The V end lost 2 bases, the J end lost 5 bases, and 13 bases lay between the germline ends. The CDR3 has 15 residues. Germline V gene data show CDR1 as SGHVS and CDR2 as FQNEAQ. In DNA, the CDR3 is TGTGCCAGCAGCTTATCAGGCATAATGTATCAGCCCCAGCATTTT. It codes for CASSLSGIMYQPQHF.